This is a list of T cell receptor beta chains from one sample in a study of OX40 agonist ivuxolimab in advanced cancers. Clones were read by immunoSEQ multiplex PCR, and TCRdb kept only the in-frame ones, dropping some. The sample carries about 14,000 clones, just under 80% recorded once. This specimen was CD4+ or CD8+ T cells sorted from blood, taken in a trial of the OX40 agonist ivuxolimab. All receptors come from an adult with an advanced solid tumor such as melanoma, head and neck, liver or kidney cancer. Each CDR3 is given with its conserved first and last residue. D genes are given only for firm matches. Not all rows give a size; the values are once, few, many and, for expanded clones, a class.

>TRBV5-5|TRBD1|medium-sized|TRBJ2-7
TGTGCCAGCAGCTTCGGGACAGGGTTTTCCGGGGAGCAGTACTTC
CASSFGTGFSGEQYF
>TRBV29-1|-|-|TRBJ2-5
TGCAGCGTCGTCGATCCTCCGGTCCAGTACTTC
CSVVDPPVQYF
>TRBV28|-|once|TRBJ2-2
TGTGCCAGCAGTTCCTACAGGGTCGGGGACACCGGGGAGCTGTTTTTT
CASSSYRVGDTGELFF
>TRBV5-6|-|-|TRBJ1-3
TGTGCCAGCAGCTTCGGGCCTGGCTCTGGAAACACCATATATTTT
CASSFGPGSGNTIYF
>TRBV2|-|-|TRBJ2-7
TGTGCCACCCGCCCCTTACAGGGTTACGAGCAGTACTTC
CATRPLQGYEQYF
>TRBV9|TRBD1|-|TRBJ1-5
TGTGCCAGCAGCGTATGTAATAAAGGACAGGGGGGTCAGCCCCAGCATTTT
CASSVCNKGQGGQPQHF
>TRBV19|-|-|TRBJ2-7
TGTGCCAGTGGCCAGGGTGGCGAGCAGTACTTC
CASGQGGEQYF
>TRBV6-1|TRBD1|-|TRBJ1-1
TGTGCCAGCAGTGATTTCATTGGGACAGACGAAGCTTTCTTT
CASSDFIGTDEAFF
>TRBV6-4|-|-|TRBJ2-1
TGTGCCAGCAGTGACACAAAGGACAGTTCAATCGATGAGCAGTTCTTC
CASSDTKDSSIDEQFF
>TRBV7-9|-|-|TRBJ2-7
TGTGCCAGCAGCTTATTCGGCGGCGGGACCTACGAGCAGTACTTC
CASSLFGGGTYEQYF
>TRBV4-3|-|once|TRBJ1-4
TGCGCCAGCAGCTTGGAGCAGAACACTCGGAGTGAAAAACTGTTTTTT
CASSLEQNTRSEKLFF
>TRBV27|TRBD1|-|TRBJ2-7
TGTGCCAGCAGTGAATGGGACAGTAGCTACGAGCAGTACTTC
CASSEWDSSYEQYF
>TRBV4-1|TRBD1|-|TRBJ2-7
TGCGCCAGCAGCCGCCTTCAGGGGGCGCCCCGCGAGCAGTACTTC
CASSRLQGAPREQYF
>TRBV7-7|-|-|TRBJ2-7
TGTGCTAGCAGCTTAGAATTCGGCTACGAGCAGTACTTC
CASSLEFGYEQYF
>TRBV9|-|-|TRBJ2-1
TGTGCCAGCAGCGTAGGTGGGAGTAACAATGAGCAGTTCTTC
CASSVGGSNNEQFF
>TRBV28|TRBD2|once|TRBJ2-1
TGTGCCAGCAGTCTCGTGGGGCTAGCGGTTGTCGATGAGCAGTTCTTC
CASSLVGLAVVDEQFF
>TRBV30|-|-|TRBJ2-1
TGTGCCTGGAGTGTAGGTCAATACAATGAGCAGTTCTTC
CAWSVGQYNEQFF
>TRBV9|-|-|TRBJ2-3
TGTGCCAGCAGCGTAGCGGGAGTGGGAACAGATACGCAGTATTTT
CASSVAGVGTDTQYF
>TRBV11-2|-|once|TRBJ1-5
TGTGCCAGCAGCGACGGGGGGCTTCAGCCCCAGCATTTT
CASSDGGLQPQHF
>TRBV7-9|TRBD1|-|TRBJ2-2
TGTGCCAGCAGCACGGGACAGGGGGCGGACACCGGGGAGCTGTTTTTT
CASSTGQGADTGELFF
>TRBV28|-|-|TRBJ1-5
TGTGCCGGGGGCCGAACCGCCAGCTCCAATCAGCCCCAGCATTTT
CAGGRTASSNQPQHF
>TRBV10-1|-|-|TRBJ2-1
TGCGCCAGCAGTGATCGGCGGGAAGGGAATGAGCAGTTCTTC
CASSDRREGNEQFF